This TCR beta chain was sequenced during a study of blood T cells in healthy people across ages. Total RNA, at least 5 micrograms per sample, came from PBMCs. Trimming cost V 8 bases and J 9 bases, with 20 bases left between them. The CDR3 consists of 14 residues. CDR1 is LNHNV, CDR2 YYDKDF, per germline (reference sequence). General study findings and limits: The lack of PBMC sorting stopped any conclusive naive versus antigen-experienced comparison. TCR beta diversity correlated strongly with naive T cell percentage.

Details on this clonotype: Its antigen remains unknown.

PCR was performed a second time for about 6 to 12 cycles using a sample-barcoded 5' primer and a J-beta primer mix. Tags on each cDNA molecule came from a template-switch adaptor with 12 random nucleotides. TCRdb reprocessed the 5' RACE reads with MiXCR, giving one entry per CDR3 protein. The table shows about 1.4 million distinct CDR3 sequences, with around 59% occurring only once. The chain joins TRBV15 to TRBJ1-5, with D uncertain. The material sequenced was blood. The source of this sequence is a man younger than 35 in good health. In nucleotides, the CDR3 is TGTGCCACCTCCGTAGTAAGGCGGCCGCGGCCCCAGCATTTT. Its protein is CATSVVRRPRPQHF.